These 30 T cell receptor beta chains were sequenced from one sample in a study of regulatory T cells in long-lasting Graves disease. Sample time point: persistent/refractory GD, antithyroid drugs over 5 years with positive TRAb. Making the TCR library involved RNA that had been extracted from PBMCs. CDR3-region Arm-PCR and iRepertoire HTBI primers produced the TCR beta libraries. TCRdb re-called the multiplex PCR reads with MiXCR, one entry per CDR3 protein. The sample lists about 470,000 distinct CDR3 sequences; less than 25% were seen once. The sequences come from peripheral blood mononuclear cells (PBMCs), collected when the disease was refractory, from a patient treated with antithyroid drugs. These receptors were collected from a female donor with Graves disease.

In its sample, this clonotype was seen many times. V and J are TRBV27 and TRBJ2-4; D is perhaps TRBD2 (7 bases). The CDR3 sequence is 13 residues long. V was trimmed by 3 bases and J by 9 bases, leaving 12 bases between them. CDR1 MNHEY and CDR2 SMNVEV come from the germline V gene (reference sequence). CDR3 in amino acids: CASSFEGGGIQYF. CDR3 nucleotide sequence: TGTGCCAGCAGTTTCGAGGGGGGGGGCATTCAGTACTTC.

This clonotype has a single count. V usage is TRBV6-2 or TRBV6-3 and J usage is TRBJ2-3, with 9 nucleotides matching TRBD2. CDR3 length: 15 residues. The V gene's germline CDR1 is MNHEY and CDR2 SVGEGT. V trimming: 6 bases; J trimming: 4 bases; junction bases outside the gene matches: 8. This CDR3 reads CASRELAGIADTQYF. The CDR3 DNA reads TGTGCCAGCAGGGAGCTAGCGGGAATCGCAGATACGCAGTATTTT.

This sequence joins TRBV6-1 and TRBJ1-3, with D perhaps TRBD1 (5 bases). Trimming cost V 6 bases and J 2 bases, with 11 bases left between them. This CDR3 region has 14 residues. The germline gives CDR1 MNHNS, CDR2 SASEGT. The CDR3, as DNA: TGTGCCAGCAGCCGAGGGGTTGCTGGAAACACCATATATTTT. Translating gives CASSRGVAGNTIYF.

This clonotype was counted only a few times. The CDR3 region is CASSSMGRGLSYEQYF. The CDR3 DNA follows: TGTGCCAGCAGTTCCATGGGGAGGGGGCTTTCCTACGAGCAGTACTTC. The chain uses TRBV28 and TRBJ2-7; either TRBD1 or TRBD2 may supply D (7 bases each). V was pared by 4 bases and J by 1 base, with 17 bases between. This CDR3 has 16 amino acids. Germline V gives CDR1 MDHEN, CDR2 SYDVKM.

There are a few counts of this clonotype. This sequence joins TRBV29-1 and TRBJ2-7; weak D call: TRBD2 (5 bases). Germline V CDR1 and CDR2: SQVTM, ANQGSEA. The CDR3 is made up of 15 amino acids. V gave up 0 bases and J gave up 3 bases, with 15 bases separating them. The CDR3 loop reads CSVEDLAGSNYEQYF. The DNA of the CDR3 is TGCAGCGTTGAAGATTTGGCGGGTTCCAACTACGAGCAGTACTTC.

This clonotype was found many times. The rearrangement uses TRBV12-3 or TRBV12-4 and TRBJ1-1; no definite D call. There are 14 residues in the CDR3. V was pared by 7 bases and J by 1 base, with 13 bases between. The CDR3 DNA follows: TGTGCCAGCACTTCCGGTGGAGGGAACACTGAAGCTTTCTTT. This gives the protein CASTSGGGNTEAFF.

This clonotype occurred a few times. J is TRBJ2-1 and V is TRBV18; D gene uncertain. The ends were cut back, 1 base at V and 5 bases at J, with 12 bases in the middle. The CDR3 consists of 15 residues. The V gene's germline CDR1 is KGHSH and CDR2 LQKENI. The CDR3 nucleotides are TGTGCCAGCTCACCACGGTACGCCGACAACAATGAGCAGTTCTTC. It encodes CASSPRYADNNEQFF.

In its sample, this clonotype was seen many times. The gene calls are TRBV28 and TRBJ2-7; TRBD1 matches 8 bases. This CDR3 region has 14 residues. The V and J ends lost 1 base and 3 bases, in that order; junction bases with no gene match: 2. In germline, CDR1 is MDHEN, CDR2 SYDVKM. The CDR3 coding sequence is TGTGCCAGCAGTTTATCCGGGACAGGCTACGAGCAGTACTTC. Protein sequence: CASSLSGTGYEQYF.

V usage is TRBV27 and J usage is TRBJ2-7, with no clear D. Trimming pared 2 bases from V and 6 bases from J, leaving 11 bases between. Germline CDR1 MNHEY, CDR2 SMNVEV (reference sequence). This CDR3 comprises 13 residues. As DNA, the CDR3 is TGTGCCAGCAGTTTACGATTATCCAGCGAGCAGTACTTC. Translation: CASSLRLSSEQYF.

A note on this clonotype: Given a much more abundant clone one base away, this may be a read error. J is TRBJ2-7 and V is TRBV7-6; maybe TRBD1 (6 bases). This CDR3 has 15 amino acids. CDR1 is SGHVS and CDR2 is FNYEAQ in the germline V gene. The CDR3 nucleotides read TGTGCCGGCAGTCCAGACATGGGGGCCTCCTACGAGCAGTACTTC. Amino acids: CAGSPDMGASYEQYF.

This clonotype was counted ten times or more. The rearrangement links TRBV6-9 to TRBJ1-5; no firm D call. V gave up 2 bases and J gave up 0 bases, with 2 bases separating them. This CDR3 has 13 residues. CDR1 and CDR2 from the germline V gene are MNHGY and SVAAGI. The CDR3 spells CASSYRSNQPQHF. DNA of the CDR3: TGTGCCAGCAGTTATCGTAGCAATCAGCCCCAGCATTTT.

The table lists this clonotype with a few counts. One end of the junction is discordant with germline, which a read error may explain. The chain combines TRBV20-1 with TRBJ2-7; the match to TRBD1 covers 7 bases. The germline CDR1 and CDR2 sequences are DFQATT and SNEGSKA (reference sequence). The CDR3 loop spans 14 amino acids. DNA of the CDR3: TGCAGTGCTGGAGATACAGGGGATTGGGCCGAGCAGTACTTC. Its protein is CSAGDTGDWAEQYF.

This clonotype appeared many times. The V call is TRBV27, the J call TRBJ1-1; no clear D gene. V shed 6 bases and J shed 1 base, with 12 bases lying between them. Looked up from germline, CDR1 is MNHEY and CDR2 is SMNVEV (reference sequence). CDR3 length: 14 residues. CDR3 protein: CASRIGLRNTEAFF. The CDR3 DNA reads TGTGCCAGCAGGATCGGCCTTAGGAACACTGAAGCTTTCTTT.

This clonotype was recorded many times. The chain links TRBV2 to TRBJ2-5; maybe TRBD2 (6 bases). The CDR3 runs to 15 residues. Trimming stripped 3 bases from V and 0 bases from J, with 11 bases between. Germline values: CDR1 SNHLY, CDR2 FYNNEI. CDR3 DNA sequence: TGTGCCAGCAGTGAGAGGAGGGTGTACCAAGAGACCCAGTACTTC. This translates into CASSERRVYQETQYF.

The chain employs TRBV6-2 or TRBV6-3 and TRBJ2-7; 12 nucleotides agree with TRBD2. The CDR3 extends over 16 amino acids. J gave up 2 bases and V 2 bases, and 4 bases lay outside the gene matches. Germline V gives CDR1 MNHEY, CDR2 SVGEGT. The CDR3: CASSYTTSGRAYEQYF. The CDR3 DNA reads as TGTGCCAGCAGTTACACGACTAGCGGGAGAGCCTACGAGCAGTACTTC.

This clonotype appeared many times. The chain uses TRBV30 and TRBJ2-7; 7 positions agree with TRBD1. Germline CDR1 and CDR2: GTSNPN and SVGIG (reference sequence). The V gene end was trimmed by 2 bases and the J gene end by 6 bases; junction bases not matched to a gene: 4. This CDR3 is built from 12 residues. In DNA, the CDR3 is TGTGCCTGGAGTACGACAGGGTTCGAGCAGTACTTC. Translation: CAWSTTGFEQYF.

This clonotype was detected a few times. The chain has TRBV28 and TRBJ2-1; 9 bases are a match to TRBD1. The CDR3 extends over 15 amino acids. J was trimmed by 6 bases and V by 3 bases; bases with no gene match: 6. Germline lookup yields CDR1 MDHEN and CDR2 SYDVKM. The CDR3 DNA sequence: TGTGCCAGCAGTTTCGGAGGACAGGGGACCAATGAGCAGTTCTTC. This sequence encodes CASSFGGQGTNEQFF.

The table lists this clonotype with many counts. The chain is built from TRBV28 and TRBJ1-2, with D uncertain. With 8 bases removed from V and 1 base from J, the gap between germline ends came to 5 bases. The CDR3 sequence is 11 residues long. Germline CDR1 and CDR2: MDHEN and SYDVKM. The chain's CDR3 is CASARNYGYTF. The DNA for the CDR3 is TGTGCCAGCGCGCGTAACTATGGCTACACCTTC.

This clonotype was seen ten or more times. The CDR3 DNA is TGTGCCAACCACAGGGGGCACAAAAACATTCAGTACTTC. This translates into CANHRGHKNIQYF. V is TRBV2 and J is TRBJ2-4, with TRBD1 identical over 9 bases. Germline V gene sequence: CDR1 SNHLY, CDR2 FYNNEI. This CDR3 contains 13 residues. Germline trimming cut 10 bases from V and 3 bases from J; bases unmatched to any gene: 4.

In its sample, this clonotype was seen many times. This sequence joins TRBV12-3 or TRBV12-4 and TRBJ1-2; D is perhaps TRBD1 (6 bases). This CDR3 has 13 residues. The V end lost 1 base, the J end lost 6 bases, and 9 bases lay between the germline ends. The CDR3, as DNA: TGTGCCAGCAGTTTAGGGGGGCGCGATGGCTACACCTTC. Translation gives CASSLGGRDGYTF.

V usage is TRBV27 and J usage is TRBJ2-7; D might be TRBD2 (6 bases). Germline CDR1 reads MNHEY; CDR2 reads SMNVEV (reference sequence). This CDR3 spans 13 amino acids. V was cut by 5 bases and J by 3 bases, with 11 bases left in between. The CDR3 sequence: CASSVGLSYEQYF. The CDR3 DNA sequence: TGTGCCAGCAGTGTCGGACTAAGCTACGAGCAGTACTTC.

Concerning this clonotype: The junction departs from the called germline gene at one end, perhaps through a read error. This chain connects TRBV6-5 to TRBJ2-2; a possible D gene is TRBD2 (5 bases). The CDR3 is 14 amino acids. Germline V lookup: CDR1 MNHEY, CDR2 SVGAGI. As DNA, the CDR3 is TGTGCCAGCAGTTACGCAGCGAACACCGGGGAGCTGGTTTTT. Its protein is CASSYAANTGELVF.

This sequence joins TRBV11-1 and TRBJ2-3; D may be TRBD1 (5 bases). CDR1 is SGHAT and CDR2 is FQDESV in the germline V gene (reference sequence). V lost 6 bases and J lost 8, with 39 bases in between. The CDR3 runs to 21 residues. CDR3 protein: CASSSKRRYSKTSGHRVTQYF. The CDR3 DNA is TGTGCCAGCAGTTCTAAGAGACGCTACTCCAAAACTTCAGGGCACAGAGTTACGCAGTATTTT.

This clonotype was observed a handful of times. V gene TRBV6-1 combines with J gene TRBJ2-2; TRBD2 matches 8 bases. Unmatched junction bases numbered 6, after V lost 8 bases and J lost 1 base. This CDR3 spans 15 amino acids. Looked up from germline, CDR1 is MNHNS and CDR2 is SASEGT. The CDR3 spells CASPRAGGNTGELFF. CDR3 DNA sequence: TGTGCCAGCCCCCGTGCGGGGGGGAACACCGGGGAGCTGTTTTTT.

The CDR3 nucleotides read TGTGCCAGCAGCTCACAGGGATACCAGCCCCAGCATTTT. It encodes CASSSQGYQPQHF. This rearrangement joins TRBV7-9 to TRBJ1-5; D might be TRBD1 (6 bases). The V end lost 4 bases, the J end lost 7 bases, and 11 bases lay between the germline ends. CDR1 is SEHNR, CDR2 FQNEAQ, per germline (reference sequence). This CDR3 is 13 amino acids long.

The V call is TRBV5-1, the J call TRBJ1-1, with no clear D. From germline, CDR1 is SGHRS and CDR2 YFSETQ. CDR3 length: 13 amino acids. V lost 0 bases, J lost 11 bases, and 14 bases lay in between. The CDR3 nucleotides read TGCGCCAGCAGCTTGGCACTCCGGCGAGGGGCTTTCTTT. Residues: CASSLALRRGAFF.

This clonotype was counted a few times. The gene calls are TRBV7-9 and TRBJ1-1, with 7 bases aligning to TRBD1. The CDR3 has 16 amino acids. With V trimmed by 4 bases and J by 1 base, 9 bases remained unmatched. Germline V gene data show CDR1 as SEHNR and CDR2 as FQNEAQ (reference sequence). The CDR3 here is CASSSRSTGRNTEAFF. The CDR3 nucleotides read TGTGCCAGCAGCTCCCGATCGACAGGGCGGAACACTGAAGCTTTCTTT.

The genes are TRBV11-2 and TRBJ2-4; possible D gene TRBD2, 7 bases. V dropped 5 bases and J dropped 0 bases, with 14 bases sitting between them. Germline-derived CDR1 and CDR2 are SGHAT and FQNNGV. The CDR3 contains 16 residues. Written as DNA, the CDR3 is TGTGCCAGCAGCCAGGGAGGGGGAAAAGCCAAAAACATTCAGTACTTC. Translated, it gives CASSQGGGKAKNIQYF.

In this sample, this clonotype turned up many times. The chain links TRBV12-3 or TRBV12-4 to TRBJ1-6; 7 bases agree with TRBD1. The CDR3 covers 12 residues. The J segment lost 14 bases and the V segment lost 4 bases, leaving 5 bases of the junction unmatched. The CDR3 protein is CASSWDRGTLHF. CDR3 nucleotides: TGTGCCAGCAGTTGGGACAGAGGGACCCTCCACTTT.

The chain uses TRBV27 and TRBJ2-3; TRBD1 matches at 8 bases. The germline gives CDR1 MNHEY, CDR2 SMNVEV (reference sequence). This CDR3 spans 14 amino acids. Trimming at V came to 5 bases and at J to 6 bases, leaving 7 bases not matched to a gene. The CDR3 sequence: CASSPRQGRDTQYF. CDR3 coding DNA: TGTGCCAGCAGTCCAAGACAGGGGCGGGATACGCAGTATTTT.